The present TCR beta chain was sequenced within a study of blood T cell repertoires in COVID-19. The repertoire was sequenced with immunoSEQ multiplex PCR; TCRdb's copy has only in-frame clones and lacks some. The sample lists roughly 500,000 clones, about 85% occurring once. The table lists this clone with a count of one. Other DNA sequences in the same sample also yield this CDR3. The CDR3 runs to 13 residues. Germline CDR1 and CDR2: SGHRS and YFSETQ. V lost 0 bases to trimming and J lost 3 bases, with 6 bases between them. Sequencing was carried out using PBMCs or T cells enriched from blood (not recorded which). The chain joins TRBV5-1 to TRBJ2-5; possible D gene TRBD1, 6 bases. The TCR originated in a woman aged 60-75 years who had recovered from COVID-19. The CDR3 coding sequence is TGCGCCAGCAGCTTGGGGACAGAAGAGACCCAGTACTTC. It specifies CASSLGTEETQYF.